What follows is one T cell receptor beta chain and its context. Its antigen remains unknown. The source of the sample is a study of a mutant IDH1 vaccine in newly diagnosed glioma. Study details: Scheduled at week 35, visit V12 preceded visit V13, held at week 47.

Time point described: week 35, safety follow-up. Every vaccination contained 300 ug of the mutant IDH1 20-mer peptide and was paired with topical imiquimod. Data came from immunoSEQ multiplex PCR; TCRdb stores just in-frame clones and leaves some out. The repertoire has roughly 50,000 clones, approximately 81% of them found once; the top ten carry around 3.9%. This specimen was PBMCs, taken from a glioma patient whose treatment included an IDH1 peptide vaccine. This sequence was found in a woman between 18 and 29 years old with glioma.

The CDR3, as DNA: TGTGCCAGCAGTTTTCAGTTGAACACTGAAGCTTTCTTT. Translated, it gives CASSFQLNTEAFF. The chain has TRBV27 and TRBJ1-1; D is uncertain. Germline V gene data show CDR1 as MNHEY and CDR2 as SMNVEV (reference sequence). The V and J ends lost 3 bases and 0 bases respectively, with 5 bases between them. The CDR3 totals 13 residues.